Listed below are T cell receptor beta chains from one sample, sequenced in a study of blood T cell repertoires in COVID-19. The repertoire was sequenced with immunoSEQ multiplex PCR; TCRdb's copy has only in-frame clones and lacks some. The sample has under 300,000 clones, roughly 93% seen once. The material sequenced was PBMCs or T cells enriched from blood (not recorded which). These receptors came from a woman aged 40 to 50 with acute COVID-19. CDR3s include the opening cysteine and the closing phenylalanine or tryptophan. D genes are given only for firm matches. Clone size is not always given. Where it is, it says once, few, many or a class for expanded clones.

CDR3 | DNA | D | size | J | V
CASSQGGRGYEQYF | TGTGCCAGCAGCCAAGGCGGCAGAGGCTACGAGCAGTACTTC | - | few | TRBJ2-7 | TRBV3-1/TRBV3-2
CASSQLGQGVNEKLFF | TGTGCCAGCAGCCAATTGGGACAGGGGGTTAATGAAAAACTGTTTTTT | TRBD1 | once | TRBJ1-4 | TRBV3-1/TRBV3-2
CASSESPGVTGNTIYF | TGTGCCAGCAGTGAGTCTCCAGGGGTAACTGGAAACACCATATATTTT | - | - | TRBJ1-3 | TRBV25-1
CASSPGGVRLEQYF | TGTGCCAGCAGCCCGGGAGGGGTCCGCCTCGAGCAGTACTTC | TRBD2 | many | TRBJ2-7 | TRBV2
CASSQDWEKRGSTDTQYF | TGCGCCAGCAGCCAAGATTGGGAAAAGCGGGGGAGCACAGATACGCAGTATTTT | TRBD2 | - | TRBJ2-3 | TRBV4-1
CASSLGAGAPYEQYF | TGTGCCAGCAGCCTCGGAGCGGGAGCTCCTTACGAGCAGTACTTC | TRBD2 | - | TRBJ2-7 | TRBV5-4
CASSFDRVGEQFF | TGTGCCAGCAGTTTCGACAGGGTAGGCGAGCAGTTCTTC | TRBD1 | - | TRBJ2-1 | TRBV27
CASSQDPGNPPPPRQPQHF | TGCGCCAGCAGCCAAGACCCAGGCAACCCACCCCCACCGCGTCAGCCCCAGCATTTT | - | - | TRBJ1-5 | TRBV4-3
CASSSPGLRNEKLFF | TGTGCCAGCAGTTCCCCAGGTTTAAGAAATGAAAAACTGTTTTTT | - | - | TRBJ1-4 | TRBV28
CATSDSGQGHEQYF | TGTGCCACCAGTGATTCGGGACAGGGGCACGAGCAGTACTTC | TRBD1 | - | TRBJ2-7 | TRBV24-1
CASSYLAASGQPQHF | TGTGCCAGCAGTTACCTGGCAGCGTCGGGGCAGCCCCAGCATTTT | - | - | TRBJ1-5 | TRBV6-8
CASSVGQGIGYEQYF | TGTGCCAGCAGCGTGGGACAGGGGATAGGGTACGAGCAGTACTTC | TRBD1 | - | TRBJ2-7 | TRBV9
CASSQRLAGGYEQYF | TGTGCCAGCAGCCAGAGACTAGCGGGAGGGTACGAGCAGTACTTC | TRBD2 | few | TRBJ2-7 | TRBV4-2
CASNGGGAGDTEAFF | TGTGCCAGCAACGGGGGGGGCGCAGGTGACACTGAAGCTTTCTTT | - | - | TRBJ1-1 | TRBV28
CASSLWGTGASQETQYF | TGCGCCAGCAGCTTGTGGGGGACAGGGGCGTCCCAAGAGACCCAGTACTTC | TRBD1 | - | TRBJ2-5 | TRBV5-1
CASSLLPGTQYF | TGTGCCAGCAGCCTACTCCCGGGTACGCAGTATTTT | - | - | TRBJ2-3 | TRBV12-3/TRBV12-4
CASSVASGDEQYF | TGTGCCAGTAGTGTGGCTAGCGGAGACGAGCAGTACTTC | TRBD2 | - | TRBJ2-7 | TRBV19
CASSIAGINIQYF | TGCGCCAGCAGTATAGCGGGGATAAACATTCAGTACTTC | TRBD2 | - | TRBJ2-4 | TRBV10-2
CASSLKAGGIYEQYF | TGTGCCAGCAGCTTAAAAGCGGGAGGAATCTACGAGCAGTACTTC | TRBD2 | - | TRBJ2-7 | TRBV11-2
CASSRRGGDTEAFF | TGTGCCAGCAGCCGCCGGGGGGGGGACACTGAAGCTTTCTTT | - | - | TRBJ1-1 | TRBV4-2
CASSHPGQGGLEAFF | TGTGCCAGCAGCCACCCGGGACAGGGGGGACTTGAAGCTTTCTTT | TRBD1 | - | TRBJ1-1 | TRBV14
CASSEDPGQGATDTQYF | TGTGCCAGCAGCGAAGACCCCGGACAGGGGGCCACAGATACGCAGTATTTT | TRBD1 | - | TRBJ2-3 | TRBV7-8
CASSLRPVGGASTDTQYF | TGCGCCAGCAGCCTACGGCCGGTTGGGGGGGCTAGCACAGATACGCAGTATTTT | - | once | TRBJ2-3 | TRBV4-1
CASSTLDRANYGYTF | TGTGCCAGTAGTACCCTCGACAGGGCTAACTATGGCTACACCTTC | TRBD1 | once | TRBJ1-2 | TRBV19
CASSWGTSGANTGELFF | TGCGCCAGCAGCTGGGGGACTAGCGGAGCGAACACCGGGGAGCTGTTTTTT | TRBD2 | - | TRBJ2-2 | TRBV5-1
CASSLTGTTTGELFF | TGTGCCAGCAGTTTAACCGGGACAACCACCGGGGAGCTGTTTTTT | - | - | TRBJ2-2 | TRBV28
CATSREGTSAGSYEQYF | TGTGCCACCAGCAGGGAGGGGACTAGCGCGGGGTCCTACGAGCAGTACTTC | TRBD2 | - | TRBJ2-7 | TRBV15
CASSRGLREGYTF | TGTGCCAGCAGCCGAGGGCTTCGGGAAGGCTACACCTTC | - | - | TRBJ1-2 | TRBV12-3/TRBV12-4
CATSDPGADSAGTQYF | TGTGCCACCAGTGACCCTGGAGCGGACTCGGCTGGGACCCAGTACTTC | - | - | TRBJ2-5 | TRBV24-1
CASSEALLLGGAGELFF | TGTGCCAGCAGTGAAGCGCTTCTCCTGGGGGGAGCCGGGGAGCTGTTTTTT | - | - | TRBJ2-2 | TRBV2
CASGPFLGSGYTF | TGTGCTAGTGGTCCATTCCTCGGTAGCGGCTACACCTTC | - | once | TRBJ1-2 | TRBV12-5
CASSSDRGWKQPQHF | TGTGCCAGCAGCTCGGACAGGGGATGGAAACAGCCCCAGCATTTT | TRBD1 | - | TRBJ1-5 | TRBV7-9